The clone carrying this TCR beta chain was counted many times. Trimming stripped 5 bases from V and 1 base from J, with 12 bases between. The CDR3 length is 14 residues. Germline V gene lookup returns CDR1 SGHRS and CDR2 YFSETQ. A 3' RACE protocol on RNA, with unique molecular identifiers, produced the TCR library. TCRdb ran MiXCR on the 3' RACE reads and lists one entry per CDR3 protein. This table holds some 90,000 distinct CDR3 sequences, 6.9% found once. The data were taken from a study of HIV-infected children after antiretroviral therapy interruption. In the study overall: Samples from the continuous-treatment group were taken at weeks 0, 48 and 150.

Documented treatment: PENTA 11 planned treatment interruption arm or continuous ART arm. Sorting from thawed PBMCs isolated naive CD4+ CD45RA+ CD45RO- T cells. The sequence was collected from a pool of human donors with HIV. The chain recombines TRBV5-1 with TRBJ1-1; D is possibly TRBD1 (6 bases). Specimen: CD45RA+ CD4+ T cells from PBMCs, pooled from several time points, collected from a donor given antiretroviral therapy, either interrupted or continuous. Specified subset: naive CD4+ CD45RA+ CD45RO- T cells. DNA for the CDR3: TGCGCCAGCAGTACGGGGGCAGGGAACACTGAAGCTTTCTTT. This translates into CASSTGAGNTEAFF.